This T cell receptor (beta chain) was profiled in a study of cytomegalovirus exposure and HLA in healthy donors. Profiled with immunoSEQ multiplex PCR; TCRdb holds only in-frame clones, not every one. Found here are some 170,000 clones, about 82% of them singletons; the top ten hold around 2.5%. Material: PBMCs. The source of this sequence is a young man in good health and CMV-seropositive.

The CDR3 coding sequence is TGCGCCAGCAGCTTGGGGGGGACAGGGGGGAACCAAGAGACCCAGTACTTC. This codes for CASSLGGTGGNQETQYF. The chain links TRBV5-1 to TRBJ2-5; 11 bases are a match to TRBD1. V was clipped by 0 bases and J by 0 bases; unmatched bases: 4. Germline CDR1 is SGHRS and CDR2 is YFSETQ. There are 17 residues in the CDR3.